This TCR beta chain was identified during a study of T cell responses to AZD1222 COVID-19 vaccine (dated by TCRdb to the early 2020s). Study-level background: AZD1222 recipients with second doses at about 4 weeks or about 12 weeks were pooled, because spike-specific TCR depth and breadth did not differ between schedules. TCR sequencing was performed for over 230 trial participants, of whom 200 to 210 were given two doses of AZD1222 and around 26 were given two doses of MenACWY control vaccine. Enrollment into the trials was organized by age into subgroups of 18-55, 56-69 and 70-plus years, and those subgroups contained roughly 150, 30 and 60 TCR-sequenced participants, respectively. The paper as a whole reports these results and caveats: Participants were mostly white British, with more females than males. The authors suggested clonal diversity may have been underestimated. Conclusions about previously exposed vaccinees are limited, since just 5 to 7 AZD1222 recipients were seropositive for SARS-CoV-2 at baseline. No day 14 peak-response samples were available, so repertoires were characterized only after the peak T cell response. Spike-specific TCR breadth and depth rose significantly after two AZD1222 doses compared with day 0 and with MenACWY recipients. The vaccine-associated CD4 TCRs covered the entire spike protein, and the dominant responses fell in regions 160-218 and 743-854. Reportedly, almost half of the unique spike-specific TCRs recognized epitopes lying outside the regions that are mutated in the B.1.351 and B.1.1.7 variants. The 56-69-year group was small, and its depth increase did not reach significance, likely because of low power.

The CDR3 regions of human TCRbeta chains were analyzed by immunosequencing. The authors' analysis ran thus. TCRs in the repertoires were compared against a reference library of SARS-CoV-2-specific TCRs that had been generated with the MIRA antigen-specificity platform. Breadth meant the fraction of unique TCRs that were SARS-CoV-2-associated, whereas depth meant the fraction of total T cells that were SARS-CoV-2-associated. Each spike-specific TCR was assigned to its reactive spike region and to a CD4 or CD8 class using the MIRA data. Log10-transformed breadth and depth values were compared by one-way ANOVA with Sidak's multiple comparisons tests. The clones in this table, taken by TCRdb from immuneACCESS, are in-frame only. Not every clone is retained; where verified, under half of the shortfall comes from an unresolved V gene, and the cause of the rest is unknown. That table furnishes V, J and clone size, whereas the DNA furnished D and trimming. The sample includes 85,000 to 90,000 clones, with more than 70% observed a single time. Over 2% of the sample is in the top ten clones.

Remarks on this clone: Its antigen is not yet known. No quality values exist for individual bases; no much larger clone is one base distant.

The germline V gene provides CDR1 MNHEY and CDR2 SVGAGI. Compared with germline, V lacks 8 bases and J lacks 0 bases; bases without a gene match: 6. Including the terminal cysteine and phenylalanine, the CDR3 comprises 15 residues. Just CDR3 DNA is preserved here, 45 bases in frame from base 1. The sample's time point, from its label and the paper: baseline before first vaccination. Vaccinee samples came from UK trials COV001 and COV002, including a single-blind randomized controlled phase 2/3 trial of AZD1222 (ChAdOx1 nCoV-19) in healthy adults. Trial participant PBMC samples were collected at day 0 and day 28 after the second dose for TCRbeta chain sequencing.

The clonotype originates from an adult in good health. The chain is assembled from TRBV6-5 and TRBJ1-5; TRBD1 matches 8 bases in the middle. This specimen consisted of peripheral blood, obtained on day 0 of AZD1222 vaccination. CDR3 protein: CASSLGQVSNQPQHF. The DNA sequence is as follows: TGTGCCAGCTCCTTGGGACAGGTTAGCAATCAGCCCCAGCATTTT.